This T cell receptor (beta chain) was profiled in a study of T-cell reconstitution after alpha-beta-depleted transplantation in children (TCRdb year 2016). At the level of the whole study: T-cell immune reconstitution after TCRalphabeta/CD19-depleted allogeneic hematopoietic cell transplantation in children was quantitatively tracked in the study by means of TCR repertoire profiling.

The library was produced with PCR. Instrument on record: Illumina HiSeq 2500. To normalize quantification of the TCRbeta repertoire, the TCR libraries were built with molecular barcoding that relied on unique molecular identifiers. Starting from the raw public reads, TCRdb applied fastp trimming at Q25, assembled clones with MiXCR and retained in-frame beta chains. Identical CDR3 proteins give one entry, which carries the most common genes and DNA. Within this sample are approximately 420,000 distinct CDR3 sequences, with approximately 11% of them counted one time only. Roughly 5.1% of the sample is taken by the ten largest. Comment on this clonotype: No cognate antigen has been identified for it. The sample holds no much larger clone one base away, and base qualities are not on file.

The source of this sequence is a human donor who donated a stem cell graft to a child with acute myeloid leukemia. This specimen was PBMCs from the stem cell graft donor, taken from the stem cell graft.

The DNA sequence is as follows: TGTGCCAGCATCCCCCACCGGACAGGGAACACCGGGGAGCTGTTTTTT. This sequence encodes CASIPHRTGNTGELFF. This receptor chain uses TRBV7-8 and TRBJ2-2, and TRBD1 matches 7 of the central bases. Reading from cysteine to phenylalanine, the CDR3 counts 16 amino acids. Only CDR3 DNA remains: 48 bases, in frame from the first base. Sequences SGHVS (CDR1) and FQNEAQ (CDR2) are obtained from the germline V gene. Trimming takes 7 bases off V and 1 base off J; junction bases not matched to a gene: 9.